The clone carrying this T cell receptor (beta chain) was found a few times. The antigen is not known. The TCR beta profiling, which covered VDJ combination and CDR3 sequence, was carried out using genomic DNA as the template. MiXCR, run by TCRdb on the reads, gives a single entry per CDR3 protein. The data hold approximately 98,000 distinct CDR3 sequences, with roughly 70% observed a single time. This sample was taken from a study of CD8+CD57+ T cells in acquired aplastic anemia. Across the study: The mean DNA yield obtained from sorted CD4+ and CD8+ cells came to about 3 ug. Study findings and constraints: For CD8+ Simpson's diversity, patients and controls showed no significant difference.

With 4 bases clipped from V and 1 base from J, the junction kept 3 bases outside the gene matches. The CDR3 is made up of 14 amino acids. In germline, CDR1 is SGHVS, CDR2 FQNEAQ. Selection for sequencing was limited to patients who had shown CD8+CD57+ cell expansion by flow cytometry. The diagnosis in all patients was severe acquired aplastic anemia. None of the patients had been given any therapy when their blood was sampled. The source of this sequence is a human donor with aplastic anemia. The V and J genes are TRBV7-8 and TRBJ2-7; TRBD1 aligns across 8 bases. What was sequenced was sorted CD4+, CD8+, or CD8+CD57+ T cells (not recorded which) from PBMCs. In DNA, the CDR3 is TGTGCCAGCAGCTCAGGGGGCGCGTCCTACGAGCAGTACTTC. This gives the protein CASSSGGASYEQYF.